The 20 T cell receptor beta chains presented below share a single source sample, sequenced in a study of T cell repertoires in cytomegalovirus infection (dated by TCRdb to between 2018 and 2021). Sequencing took place on an Illumina HiSeq 1500. TCRdb itself trimmed the public reads at Q25 with fastp, ran MiXCR and retained productive beta chains. Every distinct CDR3 protein forms one entry, paired with its most common genes and DNA. This sample holds 700,000 to 950,000 distinct CDR3 sequences; around a third were observed only once. The ten largest clones capture roughly 12% of the sample. These receptors have no known antigen. This sample's treatment or condition label indicates: in vitro stimulation with specific CMV peptide epitopes to enrich CMV-specific T cells. The sequencing here drew on cultured CD8+ T cells from PBMCs, taken from culture after CMV antigen stimulation. The receptors stem from a human donor in good health (CMV status not recorded). Some clones in this sample may be carry-over from other donors' samples.

The rearrangement joins TRBV5-5 to TRBJ1-2, with 8 bases lining up with TRBD1. CDR3 length: 15 amino acids. The V gene end was trimmed by 8 bases and the J gene end by 8 bases; junction bases not matched to a gene: 17. The germline CDR1 and CDR2 sequences are SGHKS and YYEKEE (reference sequence). The CDR3 coding sequence is TGTGCCAGTTCGACAGGGGCAGACAGCGTGGACGGCTACACCTTC. Its translation: CASSTGADSVDGYTF.

In this sample, this clonotype turned up many times. V usage is TRBV7-2 and J usage is TRBJ2-1, with TRBD2 matching 10 bases. CDR1 and CDR2 (germline): SGHTA, FQGNSA. The CDR3 length is 15 residues. Germline trimming cut 4 bases from V and 7 bases from J; bases unmatched to any gene: 7. The CDR3 DNA is TGTGCCAGCAGCTACGGGGCTAGCGGGGGAAATGAGCAGTTCTTC. This codes for CASSYGASGGNEQFF.

This clonotype was seen more than once but under ten times. V is TRBV2 and J is TRBJ2-3, with TRBD2 matching over 7 bases. The length of the CDR3 is 14 residues. Trimming at V came to 8 bases and at J to 3 bases, leaving 8 bases not matched to a gene. Germline loops: CDR1 SNHLY, CDR2 FYNNEI. The CDR3 DNA sequence: TGTGCCAGCGAACGGGGGGAAGGGACAGATACGCAGTATTTT. It codes for CASERGEGTDTQYF. Combining the CDR3 with reference TRBV2 and TRBJ2-3 gives the whole variable domain EPEVTQTPSHQVTQMGQEVILRCVPISNHLYFYWYRQILGQKVEFLVSFYNNEISEKSEIFDDQFSVERPDGSNFTLKIRSTKLEDSAMYFCASERGEGTDTQYFGPGTRLTVL.

This clonotype was seen more than once but under ten times. This chain uses TRBV11-3 with TRBJ1-4; TRBD1 might be the D (6 bases). Trimming removed 5 bases from V and 4 bases from J, with 17 bases in between. The CDR3 loop spans 16 amino acids. Looked up from germline, CDR1 is SGHNT and CDR2 is YENEEA. In DNA, the CDR3 is TGTGCCAGCAGCCCGTCGGGGGGGCTGATTAATGAAAAACTGTTTTTT. Protein product: CASSPSGGLINEKLFF.

The gene calls are TRBV5-1 and TRBJ2-1; D not resolved. The CDR3 length is 17 residues. The V and J ends lost 4 bases and 2 bases respectively, with 19 bases between them. Germline-derived CDR1 and CDR2 are SGHRS and YFSETQ. Written as DNA, the CDR3 is TGCGCCAGCAGCCTCGGTCTAAAGGGCGCCACCTACAATGAGCAGTTCTTC. Protein product: CASSLGLKGATYNEQFF.

Written as DNA, the CDR3 is TGTGCCAGCAGTTTACAGGGATTGGGAGATACGCAGTATTTT. Translated: CASSLQGLGDTQYF. The chain combines TRBV27 with TRBJ2-3; D might be TRBD1 (5 bases). Trimming removed 2 bases at V and 5 bases at J, with 11 bases between. This CDR3 is built from 14 residues. CDR1 and CDR2 from the germline V gene are MNHEY and SMNVEV (reference sequence).

V is TRBV7-6 and J is TRBJ2-3; D call uncertain. With 2 bases removed from V and 4 bases from J, the gap between germline ends came to 13 bases. The CDR3 covers 15 residues. The germline CDR1 and CDR2 sequences are SGHVS and FNYEAQ. Here the CDR3 reads CASSLLGGEPDTQYF. CDR3 nucleotides: TGTGCCAGCAGCTTATTGGGTGGTGAGCCAGATACGCAGTATTTT.

Only a few counts were recorded for this clonotype. This chain connects TRBV5-3 to TRBJ1-6; D might be TRBD1 (5 bases). TRBV5-3 is given ORF status, its function remaining uncertain. V lost 8 bases, J lost 12 bases, and 18 bases lay in between. The CDR3 runs to 13 residues. The CDR3 protein is CASSSRDSIPLHF. The CDR3 bases are TGTGCCAGCAGCAGCCGGGACTCCATACCCCTCCACTTT.

The chain links TRBV5-1 to TRBJ2-1; the D is unclear. Germline values: CDR1 SGHRS, CDR2 YFSETQ. The ends were cut back, 0 bases at V and 6 bases at J, with 7 bases in the middle. The CDR3 spans 13 residues. The CDR3 sequence: CASSLEQINEQFF. The CDR3 DNA follows: TGCGCCAGCAGCTTGGAACAGATCAATGAGCAGTTCTTC.

This chain links TRBV6-1 with TRBJ2-7; D unclear. CDR3 length: 13 amino acids. Germline-derived CDR1 and CDR2 are MNHNS and SASEGT. The V and J ends lost 4 bases and 1 base respectively, with 8 bases between them. In nucleotides, the CDR3 is TGTGCCAGCAGTGTTAGGGTTTCCTACGAGCAGTACGTC. It specifies CASSVRVSYEQYV.

The sample holds many counts of this clonotype. The rearrangement uses TRBV7-6 and TRBJ2-1, with TRBD1 identical over 9 bases. Trimming cost V 4 bases and J 8 bases; bases outside gene matches: 21. CDR3 size: 19 residues. Germline V gives CDR1 SGHVS, CDR2 FNYEAQ. The CDR3 loop reads CASSSLRPGTGKDQDEQFF. DNA of the CDR3: TGTGCCAGCAGCTCCTTAAGACCCGGGACAGGGAAGGACCAGGATGAGCAGTTCTTC.

The chain employs TRBV19 and TRBJ2-5; possible D gene TRBD1, 6 bases. CDR1 LNHDA and CDR2 SQIVND come from the germline V gene (reference sequence). This CDR3 region has 15 residues. With 2 bases removed from V and 5 bases from J, the gap between germline ends came to 15 bases. CDR3 loop: CASSIWQGKGETQYF. The CDR3 region has the DNA TGTGCCAGTAGTATATGGCAGGGGAAAGGGGAGACCCAGTACTTC.

This clonotype has more than one count but fewer than ten. The chain has TRBV6-6 and TRBJ2-7; D possibly corresponds to TRBD2 (6 bases). Trimming removed 2 bases at V and 4 bases at J, with 15 bases between. The germline V gene encodes CDR1 MNHNY and CDR2 SVGAGI (reference sequence). The CDR3 totals 15 residues. The CDR3 sequence: CASSYGQGAGYEQYV. CDR3 nucleotides: TGTGCCAGCAGTTACGGCCAGGGCGCGGGGTACGAGCAGTACGTC.

The CDR3 loop reads CASSLVEGDTEAFF. DNA for the CDR3: TGTGCCAGCAGTTTAGTAGAGGGGGACACTGAAGCTTTCTTT. V usage is TRBV27 and J usage is TRBJ1-1; D is possibly TRBD1 (6 bases). The CDR3 consists of 14 residues. The V and J ends lost 2 bases and 3 bases respectively, with 10 bases between them. Germline V gene sequence: CDR1 MNHEY, CDR2 SMNVEV (reference sequence).

This chain uses TRBV6-4 with TRBJ1-3; no firm D call. Per the germline V gene, CDR1 is MRHNA and CDR2 is SNTAGT. Trimming stripped 8 bases from V and 3 bases from J, with 5 bases between. This CDR3 has 11 residues. The CDR3 sequence: CASYLGNTIYF. CDR3 in DNA: TGTGCCAGCTATCTTGGAAACACCATATATTTT.

The chain couples TRBV29-1 to TRBJ2-3; D might be TRBD1 (7 bases). The CDR3 has 20 residues. Germline assignment: CDR1 SQVTM and CDR2 ANQGSEA. Trimming stripped 1 base from V and 2 bases from J, with 28 bases between. The CDR3 DNA sequence: TGCAGCGTTGAAGGGGGGGTACGGACAGGTCGGTGGGAATTCACAGATACGCAGTATTTT. It translates to CSVEGGVRTGRWEFTDTQYF.

This clonotype has a handful of counts. The genes are TRBV11-2 and TRBJ2-1, with D hard to call. There are 14 residues in the CDR3. V lost 5 bases, J lost 4 bases, and 12 bases lay in between. Germline V gene data show CDR1 as SGHAT and CDR2 as FQNNGV. The CDR3 nucleotides read TGTGCCAGCAGCCCTCGCGCCCTATACAATGAGCAGTTCTTC. Its translation is CASSPRALYNEQFF.

This clonotype was seen only a few times. The chain recombines TRBV27 with TRBJ2-1; TRBD1 matches at 7 bases. This CDR3 comprises 13 residues. The germline gives CDR1 MNHEY, CDR2 SMNVEV (reference sequence). After removal of 5 bases from V and 8 bases from J, the junction contained 6 bases not matched to a gene. CDR3 DNA: TGTGCCAGCAGTCATCAAGGGGGCTATGAGCAGTTCTTC. Its protein is CASSHQGGYEQFF.

A note on this clonotype: An end of the junction does not agree with germline; a read error may underlie this. The chain is built from TRBV4-1 and TRBJ2-3; no definite D call. This CDR3 contains 14 residues. Germline CDR1 reads MGHRA; CDR2 reads YSYEKL. For the CDR3, the DNA is TGCGCCAGCAGCCAGCTGACCGGCCAATATACTCAGTATTTT. Protein product: CASSQLTGQYTQYF.

The gene calls are TRBV6-2 or TRBV6-3 and TRBJ2-1, with 9 bases that match TRBD2. The CDR3 is 15 residues long. Germline values: CDR1 MNHEY, CDR2 SVGEGT. Germline trimming cut 4 bases from V and 1 base from J; bases unmatched to any gene: 2. CDR3 protein: CASSFSGRSYNEQFF. The CDR3 coding sequence is TGTGCCAGCAGTTTTAGCGGGAGATCCTACAATGAGCAGTTCTTC.